Listed below are T cell receptor beta chains from one sample, sequenced in a study of cytomegalovirus exposure and HLA in healthy donors. Sequencing was performed with immunoSEQ multiplex PCR; in TCRdb, only in-frame clones are kept and a portion is missing. The sample lists around 300,000 clones, 65% to 90% occurring once. The source material was PBMCs. These receptors originate from a woman aged 18-30 years in good health and CMV-seronegative. Both conserved end residues are trimmed from each CDR3. The D gene is left open where the match is weak.

ASIPGYSQPQH,.,TRBV6-6
ASSAGVIDYGYT,.,TRBV25-1
ASSGSTGDNQPQH,TRBD1,TRBV18
SVQGSGGYT,TRBD1,TRBV29-1
ASSDPTVTGELF,.,TRBV25-1
ASSVKEVPPYEQY,.,TRBV9
ASSLGDTDTQY,.,TRBV7-7
ASSFKNTEAF,.,TRBV7-2
ASSSYQDNYGYT,.,TRBV5-6
ASSLIPPGGGYT,.,TRBV13
ASRPDGGSYGYT,.,TRBV6-5
ASSSLSGTGDSPLH,TRBD1,TRBV5-1
ASSLTRLAGGGEQY,TRBD2,TRBV4-1
ASSPTPASEAF,.,TRBV6-5
ASSFNILEQF,.,TRBV5-4
ASSSTGTDAYEQY,TRBD1,TRBV5-1
ASSGGRAWGNTIY,.,TRBV9
ASLATRIYTGELF,.,TRBV6-1
ARRDRRTDTQY,TRBD1,TRBV2
ASDSGGAEEQF,TRBD2,TRBV9
ASKDRGPQETQY,TRBD1,TRBV23-1
ASSQDTRTYEQY,.,TRBV27
ASSPLGTTYNEQF,TRBD2,TRBV28
ASSPRGGGGTEAF,.,TRBV2
ASSSPGTGDYGYT,TRBD1,TRBV7-9
ASSWGLSYRSVIQETQY,.,TRBV5-1
ASKPGQGNYGYT,TRBD1,TRBV6-4
ASSLWGVRGYT,.,TRBV28
ASSYRGAGGNTQY,.,TRBV7-8
ASTSPGTGVNTEAF,TRBD1,TRBV23-1
ASSRKTDYGNTIY,.,TRBV4-3
ASSELTGGNYGYT,.,TRBV2
ASSPDRGAINQPQH,TRBD1,TRBV2
ASSQVIRQPQH,.,TRBV19
ASSLDSYGYT,.,TRBV5-4
ASSLEGTASGNTIY,TRBD1,TRBV5-1
ASSPRQGVGQY,TRBD1,TRBV27
ASSLDSGGYSTEAF,TRBD1,TRBV7-6
ASSSGLLKAT,.,TRBV5-6
ASSRGSEAF,.,TRBV6-5
ASLAANTGELF,TRBD2,TRBV2
ASSRIWQGFSYEQY,.,TRBV4-3
ASSPPGGTGTYEQY,TRBD2,TRBV18